The 17 T cell receptor beta chains below come from one sample, sequenced in a study of cytomegalovirus exposure and HLA in healthy donors. A multiplex PCR was run with 60 Vbeta primers and 13 Jbeta primers. TCRdb keeps only in-frame clones here, not all; method: immunoSEQ multiplex PCR. The repertoire holds about 95,000 clones, with more than 60% as singletons. Sequencing was done on a sample of PBMCs. The receptors originated from a young man in good health and CMV-seropositive.

This clone occurred once. V is TRBV29-1 and J is TRBJ1-5, with D possibly matching TRBD1 (6 bases). The CDR3 loop spans 14 amino acids. Trimming stripped 6 bases from V and 0 bases from J, with 12 bases between. Per the germline V gene, CDR1 is SQVTM and CDR2 is ANQGSEA. CDR3 amino acids: CSVAAGASNQPQHF. In nucleotides, the CDR3 is TGCAGCGTAGCCGCGGGGGCTAGCAATCAGCCCCAGCATTTT.

This chain links TRBV27 with TRBJ2-7; TRBD2 matches 14 bases. Germline assignment: CDR1 MNHEY and CDR2 SMNVEV (reference sequence). There are 14 residues in the CDR3. J was trimmed by 4 bases and V by 8 bases; bases with no gene match: 4. The CDR3 spells CASRLAGGMYEQYF. Written as DNA, the CDR3 is TGTGCCAGCCGACTAGCGGGGGGGATGTACGAGCAGTACTTC.

This chain's CDR3 is CASSLPYTGELFF. The CDR3 coding sequence is TGTGCCAGCAGCCTCCCTTACACCGGGGAGCTGTTTTTT. This chain connects TRBV6-5 to TRBJ2-2; D is unclear. The CDR3 is made up of 13 amino acids. CDR1 and CDR2 from the germline V gene are MNHEY and SVGAGI. The germline V and J ends were trimmed by 6 bases and 3 bases, with 8 bases remaining between them.

The chain has TRBV5-6 and TRBJ1-5, with unresolved D. Germline V gene lookup returns CDR1 SGHDT and CDR2 YYEEEE. The CDR3 length is 15 residues. V lost 1 base and J 0 bases, leaving 8 bases between the germline ends. This CDR3 reads CASSLSSYSNQPQHF. Here the CDR3 DNA reads TGTGCCAGCAGCTTGTCGTCTTATAGCAATCAGCCCCAGCATTTT.

This clone was observed a few times. This CDR3 is CASSFSPGNTEAFF. CDR3 coding DNA: TGTGCCAGCAGTTTCTCCCCAGGGAACACTGAAGCTTTCTTT. The chain carries TRBV27 and TRBJ1-1, with unresolved D. Germline values: CDR1 MNHEY, CDR2 SMNVEV (reference sequence). The CDR3 has 14 amino acids. Trimming pared 3 bases from V and 1 base from J, leaving 9 bases between.

The chain joins TRBV30 to TRBJ1-1; D remains ambiguous. V lost 4 bases and J 11 bases, leaving 14 bases between the germline ends. The CDR3 runs 11 residues. Germline V lookup: CDR1 GTSNPN, CDR2 SVGIG (reference sequence). CDR3 region: CAWTAGREAFF. The CDR3 bases are TGTGCCTGGACTGCCGGGAGAGAGGCTTTCTTT.

This chain links TRBV7-2 with TRBJ2-1; TRBD1 is a possible D gene (5 bases). With 5 bases removed from V and 0 bases from J, the gap between germline ends came to 11 bases. Germline V lookup: CDR1 SGHTA, CDR2 FQGNSA. The CDR3 is 15 amino acids. For the CDR3, the DNA is TGTGCCAGCAGCCAAGACAGAAACTCCTACAATGAGCAGTTCTTC. It yields the protein CASSQDRNSYNEQFF.

The chain is built from TRBV13 and TRBJ1-4; no clear D. Germline CDR1 is PRHDT and CDR2 is FYEKMQ (reference sequence). Trimming removed 9 bases at V and 4 bases at J, with 12 bases between. The CDR3 has 13 residues. The CDR3 sequence: CASRVEGNEKLFF. CDR3 bases: TGTGCCAGTCGGGTCGAGGGTAATGAAAAACTGTTTTTT.

J is TRBJ2-1 and V is TRBV10-1; 9 nucleotides align to TRBD2. Germline loops: CDR1 WNHNN, CDR2 SYGVQD (reference sequence). This CDR3 contains 14 residues. J was trimmed by 3 bases and V by 6 bases; bases with no gene match: 3. This CDR3 reads CASSRSGGYNEQFF. Written as DNA, the CDR3 is TGCGCCAGCAGCCGTAGCGGGGGCTACAATGAGCAGTTCTTC.

The chain has TRBV5-4 and TRBJ2-2, with 12 nucleotides matching TRBD1. Unmatched junction bases numbered 5, after V lost 4 bases and J lost 7 bases. This CDR3 comprises 15 residues. Germline V gene lookup returns CDR1 SGHNT and CDR2 YYREEE (reference sequence). The CDR3 loop is CASSPGQGAHGELFF. In DNA form, the CDR3 reads TGTGCCAGCAGCCCGGGACAGGGGGCTCACGGGGAGCTGTTTTTT.

This chain links TRBV2 with TRBJ2-7; D gene ambiguous. Germline V gene lookup returns CDR1 SNHLY and CDR2 FYNNEI. V was trimmed by 5 bases and J by 2 bases, leaving 19 bases between them. The CDR3 has 16 residues. The CDR3: CASSPRNRVATYEQYF. The CDR3 DNA reads TGTGCCAGCAGTCCTCGTAACCGGGTCGCGACCTACGAGCAGTACTTC.

This clone was seen a handful of times. V usage is TRBV28 and J usage is TRBJ1-1, with D uncertain. Germline loops: CDR1 MDHEN, CDR2 SYDVKM. The CDR3 loop spans 14 amino acids. The V end lost 3 bases, the J end lost 5 bases, and 13 bases lay between the germline ends. CDR3 amino acids: CASSFRGPGTEAFF. CDR3 in DNA: TGTGCCAGCAGTTTTCGAGGTCCGGGGACTGAAGCTTTCTTT.

This sequence joins TRBV5-8 and TRBJ2-3; TRBD2 aligns across 10 bases. Germline V gives CDR1 SGHTS, CDR2 YDEGEE. Trimming cost V 2 bases and J 5 bases; bases outside gene matches: 11. The CDR3 totals 17 residues. The CDR3 spells CASSFLVSGGRGDTQYF. The CDR3 region has the DNA TGTGCCAGCAGCTTTTTAGTTAGCGGGGGGCGAGGAGATACGCAGTATTTT.

In its sample, this clone was seen a few times. This rearrangement joins TRBV7-9 to TRBJ2-7; 7 bases agree with TRBD2. The CDR3 runs to 14 residues. Germline values: CDR1 SEHNR, CDR2 FQNEAQ (reference sequence). J lost 4 bases, V lost 5 bases, and 8 bases had no gene match. CDR3 DNA sequence: TGTGCCAGCAGCAAGATTGGGGGAGGGTACGAGCAGTACTTC. Its translation is CASSKIGGGYEQYF.

The rearrangement joins TRBV27 to TRBJ2-7; the match to TRBD1 covers 7 bases. In germline, CDR1 is MNHEY, CDR2 SMNVEV (reference sequence). The length of the CDR3 is 14 residues. V dropped 5 bases and J dropped 2; count of bases not matched to a gene: 6. CDR3 in amino acids: CASSILGTAYEQYF. The CDR3 coding sequence is TGTGCCAGCAGTATACTCGGGACAGCCTACGAGCAGTACTTC.

This clone has only a few counts. The CDR3 spells CASSGKLAGGTDTQYF. The DNA of the CDR3 is TGTGCCAGCAGTGGAAAACTAGCGGGAGGCACAGATACGCAGTATTTT. The rearrangement uses TRBV25-1 and TRBJ2-3, with 11 bases aligning to TRBD2. V was pared by 4 bases and J by 1 base, with 4 bases of the junction left unmatched. This CDR3 is built from 16 residues. The V gene's germline CDR1 is MGHDK and CDR2 SYGVNS.

This clone came up once. This sequence joins TRBV5-4 and TRBJ1-2; D is possibly TRBD1 (5 bases). V was pared by 1 base and J by 2 bases, with 9 bases between. The CDR3 is made up of 14 amino acids. The V gene's germline CDR1 is SGHNT and CDR2 YYREEE (reference sequence). This chain's CDR3 is CASSLPDRNYGYTF. The CDR3 DNA sequence: TGTGCCAGCAGCTTGCCCGACAGAAACTATGGCTACACCTTC.